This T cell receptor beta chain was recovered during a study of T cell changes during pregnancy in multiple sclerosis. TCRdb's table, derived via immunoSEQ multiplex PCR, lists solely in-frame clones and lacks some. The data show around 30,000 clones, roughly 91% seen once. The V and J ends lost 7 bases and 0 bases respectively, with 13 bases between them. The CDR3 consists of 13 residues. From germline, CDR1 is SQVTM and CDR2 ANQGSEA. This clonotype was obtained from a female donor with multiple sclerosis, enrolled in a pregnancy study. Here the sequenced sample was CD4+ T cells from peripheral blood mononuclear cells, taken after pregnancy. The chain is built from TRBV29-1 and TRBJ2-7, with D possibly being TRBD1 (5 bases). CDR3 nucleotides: TGCAGCGCGGAGACAGTTAACTCCTACGAGCAGTACTTC. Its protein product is CSAETVNSYEQYF.